A single sample gave rise to the 6 T cell receptor beta chains below, sequenced in a study of PD-L1 blockade in urothelial cancer. Indicated time point: pretreatment peripheral blood. Profiled with immunoSEQ multiplex PCR; TCRdb holds only in-frame clones, not every one. Found here are fewer than 60,000 clones, around four fifths of them singletons; the top ten hold less than 1.5%. The specimen comprised PBMCs, sampled around atezolizumab (anti-PD-L1) treatment. All receptors come from a man aged 50-60 years with urothelial cancer.

This clone came up once. CDR3 region: CASRGQGAGNQPQHF. DNA for the CDR3: TGTGCCAGCAGAGGACAGGGGGCGGGCAATCAGCCCCAGCATTTT. The V and J genes are TRBV6-1 and TRBJ1-5, with 11 bases that match TRBD1. Losses at the gene ends were 6 bases for V and 2 bases for J; bases not matched to a gene: 3. Germline V gene sequence: CDR1 MNHNS, CDR2 SASEGT. There are 15 residues in the CDR3.

V is TRBV29-1 and J is TRBJ2-2; 7 bases align to TRBD2. This CDR3 is built from 14 residues. Germline V gene data show CDR1 as SQVTM and CDR2 as ANQGSEA. V shed 7 bases and J 2 bases; nucleotides not matched to a gene: 7. This chain's CDR3 is CSALLALNTGELFF. The CDR3 coding sequence is TGCAGCGCCTTACTAGCGCTAAACACCGGGGAGCTGTTTTTT.

The chain joins TRBV18 to TRBJ2-7; 7 bases agree with TRBD2. The CDR3 runs 14 residues. V lost 4 bases to trimming and J lost 2 bases; unmatched junction nucleotides: 5. Germline-derived CDR1 and CDR2 are KGHSH and LQKENI. The CDR3 sequence: CASSQAGLTYEQYF. CDR3 coding DNA: TGTGCCAGCTCACAGGCGGGACTAACCTACGAGCAGTACTTC.

This sequence joins TRBV29-1 and TRBJ2-1, with D maybe TRBD1 (6 bases). The ends were cut back, 1 base at V and 8 bases at J, with 9 bases in the middle. CDR3 size: 12 residues. The germline gives CDR1 SQVTM, CDR2 ANQGSEA. The CDR3 sequence is CSVEVEGDEQFF. CDR3 bases: TGCAGCGTTGAAGTAGAGGGGGATGAGCAGTTCTTC.

The rearrangement uses TRBV7-8 and TRBJ2-5, with D possibly being TRBD2 (6 bases). In germline, CDR1 is SGHVS, CDR2 FQNEAQ. Trimming took off 1 base at V and 1 base at J, with 10 bases between the two ends. The CDR3 contains 15 residues. The CDR3 DNA reads TGTGCCAGCAGCTTAGTGGAGGGGTCCCAAGAGACCCAGTACTTC. As protein: CASSLVEGSQETQYF.

The chain employs TRBV11-2 and TRBJ2-3; TRBD2 aligns across 11 bases. The CDR3 totals 17 residues. CDR1 SGHAT and CDR2 FQNNGV come from the germline V gene. V lost 1 base, J lost 4 bases, and 7 bases stayed unmatched. CDR3: CASSLGLAGGRADTQYF. CDR3 coding DNA: TGTGCCAGCAGCTTAGGGCTAGCGGGAGGTCGCGCAGATACGCAGTATTTT.